Each of the 18 T cell receptor beta chains below was sequenced from the same sample in a study of molecular identifiers for immune sequencing clone quantification. TCRdb analysed the PCR reads with MiXCR anew, one entry per CDR3 protein. The sample yields about half a million distinct CDR3 sequences, around 23% seen once. Sequenced sample: naive CD8+ T cells from blood, with Jurkat cell RNA spiked in. Sample subset: FACS-sorted CD8+CD4-CCR7+CD45RA+ naive T cells. These receptors all come from a human donor in good health. Some libraries in this study had Jurkat cell RNA spiked in.

A note on this clonotype: A much larger clone is a single base away; this may be a read error. In this CDR3 the conserved last residue, phenylalanine or tryptophan, is missing, so a read error is likely. The chain recombines TRBV19 with TRBJ2-3, with 10 bases aligning to TRBD2. J lost 4 bases, V lost 3 bases, and 10 bases had no gene match. Germline CDR1 and CDR2: LNHDA and SQIVND (reference sequence). The CDR3 contains 17 residues. The CDR3 region has the DNA TGTGCCAGTAGTATTCCCCCCGCTAGCGGGGGTTCAGATACGCAGTATTCT. This encodes CASSIPPASGGSDTQYS.

This clonotype was found many times. J is TRBJ2-3 and V is TRBV10-3, with D perhaps matching TRBD1 (5 bases). This CDR3 is built from 14 residues. Germline CDR1 is ENHRY and CDR2 is SYGVKD. Trimming removed 3 bases from V and 5 bases from J, with 12 bases in between. The CDR3 protein is CAISDTDTGDTQYF. The CDR3 DNA reads as TGTGCCATCAGTGATACGGACACCGGAGATACGCAGTATTTT.

This clonotype was seen ten or more times. J is TRBJ2-7 and V is TRBV30; possibly TRBD2 for D (5 bases). This CDR3 contains 14 residues. CDR1 is GTSNPN and CDR2 is SVGIG in the germline V gene (reference sequence). V lost 0 bases and J lost 3, with 12 bases in between. CDR3 in amino acids: CAWSVRGGLYEQYF. DNA for the CDR3: TGTGCCTGGAGTGTTCGGGGTGGGCTCTACGAGCAGTACTTC. The full variable domain, in which reference TRBV30 and TRBJ2-7 provide the parts outside the CDR3, is SQTIHQWPATLVQPVGSPLSLECTVEGTSNPNLYWYRQAAGRGLQLLFYSVGIGQISSEVPQNLSASRPQDRQFILSSKKLLLSDSGFYLCAWSVRGGLYEQYFGPGTRLTVT.

This clonotype was found a few times. This chain links TRBV12-3 or TRBV12-4 with TRBJ1-4; D is ambiguous. Trimming removed 6 bases from V and 8 bases from J, with 16 bases in between. This CDR3 has 14 amino acids. In DNA, the CDR3 is TGTGCCAGCAGCCAGGACGCCTCGTTAGAAAAACTGTTTTTT. Encoded protein: CASSQDASLEKLFF.

This clonotype was seen at least ten times. The chain couples TRBV29-1 to TRBJ2-5; D is possibly TRBD1 or TRBD2 (5 bases each). Germline V gene data show CDR1 as SQVTM and CDR2 as ANQGSEA. This CDR3 is 12 amino acids long. The CDR3: CSGQGVMETQYF. CDR3 DNA: TGCTCAGGGCAGGGAGTTATGGAGACCCAGTACTTC. Looking up the rest from reference TRBV29-1 and TRBJ2-5 gives the full variable domain: SAVISQKPSRDICQRGTSLTIQCQVDSQVTMMFWYRQQPGQSLTLIATANQGSEATYESGFVIDKFPISRPNLTFSTLTVSNMSPEDSSIYLCSGQGVMETQYFGPGTRLLVL.

This chain joins TRBV12-3 or TRBV12-4 and TRBJ1-5; D unclear. CDR3 length: 13 residues. V shed 5 bases and J shed 7 bases, with 12 bases lying between them. CDR3 nucleotides: TGTGCCAGCAGTGCCAGGCTGAACCAGCCCCAGCATTTT. It specifies CASSARLNQPQHF.

This clonotype was recorded a few times. The CDR3 region is CASSDPGLADYNEQFF. The CDR3 DNA is TGTGCCAGCAGTGACCCGGGACTAGCAGATTACAATGAGCAGTTCTTC. The chain links TRBV6-1 to TRBJ2-1; the match to TRBD2 covers 9 bases. V was clipped by 3 bases and J by 4 bases; unmatched bases: 7. Germline assignment: CDR1 MNHNS and CDR2 SASEGT. There are 16 residues in the CDR3.

The rearrangement links TRBV28 to TRBJ1-2; possible D gene TRBD1, 5 bases. The V gene's germline CDR1 is MDHEN and CDR2 SYDVKM. CDR3 length: 14 amino acids. Trimming left V 3 bases short and J 2 bases short, with 10 bases between. CDR3 residues: CASSLGLNNYGYTF. The CDR3 region has the DNA TGTGCCAGCAGTTTGGGACTAAACAACTATGGCTACACCTTC.

This clonotype was found a few times. This rearrangement joins TRBV12-3 or TRBV12-4 to TRBJ1-6; 8 bases are a match to TRBD1. V trimming: 7 bases; J trimming: 5 bases; junction bases outside the gene matches: 7. The CDR3 is 15 amino acids. The CDR3 reads CASTSARGHNSPLHF. The CDR3 DNA is TGTGCCAGCACCAGCGCCAGGGGGCATAATTCACCCCTCCACTTT.

A single count supports this clonotype. No conserved phenylalanine or tryptophan is present at the end of the CDR3, so a read error is the likely explanation. The chain has TRBV7-7 and TRBJ2-1; a weak D match, TRBD2 (5 bases). Germline CDR1 reads SSHAT; CDR2 reads FNYEAQ (reference sequence). The CDR3 runs to 13 residues. V was shortened by 1 base and J by 8 bases, with 9 bases between the two germline ends. CDR3 protein: CASSLGSGDEQFC. CDR3 coding DNA: TGTGCCAGCAGCTTAGGCTCCGGGGATGAGCAGTTCTGC.

This clonotype has just one count. At one of its ends the junction is not consistent with the germline gene, which may arise from a read error. This chain joins TRBV2 and TRBJ2-3; TRBD2 agrees at 9 bases. CDR3 length: 19 amino acids. Germline V lookup: CDR1 SNHLY, CDR2 FYNNEI. In DNA form, the CDR3 reads TGTGCCAGCAGTGAATGGTATTTCCTGACTAGCGGTAGCACAGATACGCGGTATTTT. As protein: CASSEWYFLTSGSTDTRYF.

The sample holds a few counts of this clonotype. The chain combines TRBV4-3 with TRBJ2-7, with 11 bases that match TRBD1. The CDR3 length is 15 residues. Germline V gives CDR1 LGHNA, CDR2 YSLEER. The junction had 3 bases not matched to a gene; V was cut back by 1 base and J by 4 bases. CDR3 residues: CASSQGGQGAYEQYF. CDR3 nucleotide sequence: TGCGCCAGCAGCCAAGGAGGACAGGGGGCTTACGAGCAGTACTTC.

This clonotype was found many times. V is TRBV20-1 and J is TRBJ1-1; D gene unclear. The V gene's germline CDR1 is DFQATT and CDR2 SNEGSKA (reference sequence). The V end lost 0 bases, the J end lost 8 bases, and 7 bases lay between the germline ends. The CDR3 spans 11 residues. This CDR3 reads CSARDIMEAFF. Here the CDR3 DNA reads TGCAGTGCTAGAGATATAATGGAAGCTTTCTTT.

A note on this clonotype: A much larger clone differs by one base, so this may be a read error. V gene TRBV5-1 combines with J gene TRBJ2-7; D possibly matches TRBD1 or TRBD2 (5 bases each). The germline gives CDR1 SGHRS, CDR2 YFSETQ. This CDR3 spans 12 amino acids. The CDR3 loop is CASRQDSYERYF. The DNA of the CDR3 is TGCGCCAGCAGACAGGACTCCTACGAGCGGTACTTC.

This sequence joins TRBV29-1 and TRBJ2-7, with D possibly TRBD1 on 5 matching bases. The V and J ends lost 1 base and 2 bases respectively, with 12 bases between them. This CDR3 spans 14 amino acids. Germline-derived CDR1 and CDR2 are SQVTM and ANQGSEA. CDR3 in amino acids: CSVEVTDEAYEQYF. The CDR3 DNA is TGCAGCGTTGAAGTGACAGACGAGGCCTACGAGCAGTACTTC.

This clonotype was detected a few times. This rearrangement joins TRBV20-1 to TRBJ2-7; the match to TRBD1 covers 9 bases. V shed 3 bases and J 6 bases; nucleotides not matched to a gene: 9. Germline V lookup: CDR1 DFQATT, CDR2 SNEGSKA (reference sequence). The CDR3 has 14 amino acids. The CDR3 DNA is TGCAGTGCTAGGGACCAAGGGACAGGGATCGAGCAGTACTTC. Its protein product is CSARDQGTGIEQYF.

The chain couples TRBV6-2 or TRBV6-3 to TRBJ2-1, with TRBD1 matching over 7 bases. The CDR3 covers 22 residues. The J segment lost 4 bases and the V segment lost 7 bases, leaving 31 bases of the junction unmatched. Germline V gives CDR1 MNHEY, CDR2 SVGEGT. The CDR3 DNA sequence: TGTGCCAGCACCGCTAGGCCGGGACAGATCGACAATTACGGATCGGGATACAATGAGCAGTTCTTC. Encoded protein: CASTARPGQIDNYGSGYNEQFF.

This clonotype was recorded many times. V is TRBV7-9 and J is TRBJ1-4; D may be TRBD1 (5 bases). Deletions cut 1 base from V and 6 bases from J, with 9 bases between. Germline CDR1 SEHNR, CDR2 FQNEAQ (reference sequence). There are 14 residues in the CDR3. The CDR3 region is CASSLDTGDEKLFF. In DNA, the CDR3 is TGTGCCAGCAGCTTAGACACGGGGGATGAAAAACTGTTTTTT. The complete variable domain, with remaining parts taken from reference TRBV7-9 and TRBJ1-4, reads DTGVSQNPRHKITKRGQNVTFRCDPISEHNRLYWYRQTLGQGPEFLTYFQNEAQLEKSRLLSDRFSAERPKGSFSTLEIQRTEQGDSAMYLCASSLDTGDEKLFFGSGTQLSVL.